The 7 T cell receptor beta chains given below trace back to one sample, sequenced in a study of T cell responses to AZD1222 COVID-19 vaccine. The table came from immunoSEQ multiplex PCR; TCRdb's copy has only in-frame clones and leaves some out. The table has about 120,000 clones, roughly 92% seen once. The sequenced sample was peripheral blood, obtained on day 0 of AZD1222 vaccination. All receptors come from an adult in good health.

CDR3 protein: CASSLTGVAFF. The CDR3 region has the DNA TGTGCCAGCAGCCTAACAGGGGTAGCTTTCTTT. This chain connects TRBV12-3 or TRBV12-4 to TRBJ1-1; 7 nucleotides line up with TRBD1. The CDR3 runs to 11 residues. Trimming removed 6 bases from V and 10 bases from J; junction bases left unmatched: 5.

The CDR3 DNA follows: TGTGCCAGCAGCTTCTTAAACGGACAGCCCCAGCATTTT. Translation: CASSFLNGQPQHF. This sequence joins TRBV7-2 and TRBJ1-5, with D uncertain. CDR3 size: 13 residues. The V gene lost 3 bases and the J gene lost 7 bases, with 10 bases spanning the gap. Germline CDR1 and CDR2: SGHTA and FQGNSA.

The genes are TRBV6-5 and TRBJ1-1, with 10 bases that match TRBD1. The length of the CDR3 is 13 residues. From germline, CDR1 is MNHEY and CDR2 SVGAGI. The V segment lost 7 bases and the J segment 5 bases; nucleotides outside the gene matches: 4. The CDR3 sequence: CASNLGQGTEAFF. CDR3 nucleotide sequence: TGTGCCAGCAACCTGGGACAGGGGACTGAAGCTTTCTTT.

The chain uses TRBV6-6 and TRBJ1-5, with 9 bases lining up with TRBD1. CDR3 length: 16 residues. The J segment lost 11 bases and the V segment lost 0 bases, leaving 11 bases of the junction unmatched. From germline, CDR1 is MNHNY and CDR2 SVGAGI (reference sequence). CDR3 sequence: CASSYSTGDREQAQHF. The CDR3 region has the DNA TGTGCCAGCAGTTACTCTACCGGGGACAGGGAACAAGCCCAGCATTTT.

The rearrangement joins TRBV2 to TRBJ2-1; 7 nucleotides align to TRBD2. Germline trimming cut 4 bases from V and 8 bases from J; bases unmatched to any gene: 8. Germline V gives CDR1 SNHLY, CDR2 FYNNEI. The CDR3 spans 14 residues. As DNA, the CDR3 is TGTGCCAGCAGTGGGCCGGGGGGTTACTATGAGCAGTTCTTC. Protein product: CASSGPGGYYEQFF.

The chain recombines TRBV4-1 with TRBJ2-2; 7 positions match TRBD2. The CDR3 has 17 amino acids. Germline values: CDR1 MGHRA, CDR2 YSYEKL. Trimming at V came to 3 bases and at J to 2 bases, leaving 9 bases not matched to a gene. CDR3 DNA sequence: TGCGCCAGCAGCCATCCTCCGGGACTACCAAACACCGGGGAGCTGTTTTTT. Residues: CASSHPPGLPNTGELFF.

The chain combines TRBV5-8 with TRBJ2-3; D is unclear. Per the germline V gene, CDR1 is SGHTS and CDR2 is YDEGEE. This CDR3 spans 13 amino acids. The V end lost 4 bases, the J end lost 4 bases, and 10 bases lay between the germline ends. CDR3 residues: CASSPLGADTQYF. The CDR3 region has the DNA TGTGCCAGCAGCCCACTCGGTGCAGATACGCAGTATTTT.